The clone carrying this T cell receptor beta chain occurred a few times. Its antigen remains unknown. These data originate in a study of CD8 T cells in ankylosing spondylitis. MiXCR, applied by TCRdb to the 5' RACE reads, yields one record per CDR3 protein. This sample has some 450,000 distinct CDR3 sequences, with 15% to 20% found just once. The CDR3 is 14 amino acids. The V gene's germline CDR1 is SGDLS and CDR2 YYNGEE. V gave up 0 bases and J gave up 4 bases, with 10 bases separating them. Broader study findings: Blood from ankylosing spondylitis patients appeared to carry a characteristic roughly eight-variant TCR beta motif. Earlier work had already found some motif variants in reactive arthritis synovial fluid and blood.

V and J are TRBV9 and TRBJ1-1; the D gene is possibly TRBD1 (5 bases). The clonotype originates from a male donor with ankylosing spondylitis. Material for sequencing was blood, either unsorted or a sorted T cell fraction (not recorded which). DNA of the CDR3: TGTGCCAGCAGCGTAGCGGGGGGGGGCACTGAAGCTTTCTTT. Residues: CASSVAGGGTEAFF.